This T cell receptor beta chain comes out of a study of Graves' ophthalmopathy and Graves' hyperthyroidism. Findings of the study overall: Most expanded thyroid clonotypes above 0.001 frequency also appeared in blood.

V shed 5 bases and J shed 0 bases, with 19 bases lying between them. Germline CDR1 and CDR2: LNHDA and SQIVND (reference sequence). This CDR3 is 17 amino acids long. RNA transcripts yielded amplified TCR beta CDR3 regions. First-round RT-PCR used HTBI primers; second-round multiplex PCR followed. One entry per CDR3 protein results from TCRdb running MiXCR on the multiplex PCR reads. The repertoire consists of roughly 500,000 distinct CDR3 sequences, with under 15% occurring once and the leading ten covering 8% to 10%. This clonotype has at least ten counts. The antigen remains unidentified. Uncontrolled infections, pregnancy, lactation or other autoimmune diseases led to patient exclusion. The diagnosis combined clinical symptoms, thyroxine, TRAb, thyroid ultrasound and orbital computed tomography scans. Out of around 10 ml of fresh peripheral blood, PBMCs were obtained.

Sequenced sample: blood. The receptor was isolated from a woman in her thirties with Graves' ophthalmopathy. This chain connects TRBV19 to TRBJ1-1; a possible D gene is TRBD1 (6 bases). The CDR3 nucleotides read TGTGCCAGTAGTCGTCGGCAGGGGTCGATCCTGAACACTGAAGCTTTCTTT. This translates into CASSRRQGSILNTEAFF. Using reference TRBV19 and TRBJ1-1 for the parts outside the CDR3, the full variable domain is DGGITQSPKYLFRKEGQNVTLSCEQNLNHDAMYWYRQDPGQGLRLIYYSQIVNDFQKGDIAEGYSVSREKKESFPLTVTSAQKNPTAFYLCASSRRQGSILNTEAFFGQGTRLTVV.